What follows are 10 T cell receptor beta chains derived from one specimen sequenced in a study of lymphopenia after photon versus proton radiotherapy. Sequencing was performed with immunoSEQ multiplex PCR; in TCRdb, only in-frame clones are kept and a portion is missing. The profile shows about 27,000 clones, approximately 86% of them singletons. Sequenced here: peripheral blood, sampled from a patient treated with photon-based radiotherapy. The receptors shown here come from a man aged 45-60 years with gastric cancer.

The rearrangement uses TRBV7-2 and TRBJ1-2; D is perhaps TRBD1 (5 bases). V lost 3 bases and J 7 bases, leaving 9 bases between the germline ends. Germline V gives CDR1 SGHTA, CDR2 FQGNSA. The CDR3 is 12 amino acids. CDR3 bases: TGTGCCAGCAGCTTCGGGGGGACTGGCTACACCTTC. It encodes CASSFGGTGYTF.

The chain links TRBV10-1 to TRBJ2-1; no clear D gene. V was trimmed by 3 bases and J by 5 bases, leaving 8 bases between them. CDR1 and CDR2 from the germline V gene are WNHNN and SYGVQD (reference sequence). The CDR3 length is 13 residues. In nucleotides, the CDR3 is TGCGCCAGCAGTGACGGACGCCACAATGAGCAGTTCTTC. Translating gives CASSDGRHNEQFF.

V is TRBV6-1 and J is TRBJ1-1; 9 bases agree with TRBD1. The ends lost 5 bases at V and 5 bases at J; junction bases unmatched: 6. Per the germline V gene, CDR1 is MNHNS and CDR2 is SASEGT. This CDR3 spans 14 amino acids. For the CDR3, the DNA is TGTGCCAGCAGTCGACAGGGGGGCGAAACTGAAGCTTTCTTT. It yields the protein CASSRQGGETEAFF.

V and J are TRBV19 and TRBJ1-5; 10 nucleotides align to TRBD1. Germline CDR1 reads LNHDA; CDR2 reads SQIVND (reference sequence). CDR3 length equals 16 residues. V was pared by 3 bases and J by 5 bases, with 7 bases of the junction left unmatched. For the CDR3, the DNA is TGTGCCAGTAGTATGGCGGACAGGGGGGGGTATCAGCCCCAGCATTTT. Encoded protein: CASSMADRGGYQPQHF.

The chain recombines TRBV18 with TRBJ2-2; 12 positions agree with TRBD1. CDR3 length: 16 amino acids. Trimming at V came to 2 bases and at J to 6 bases, leaving 4 bases not matched to a gene. Germline loops: CDR1 KGHSH, CDR2 LQKENI. In DNA form, the CDR3 reads TGTGCCAGCTCACCAACCGGGACAGGGGGCCCCGGGGAGCTGTTTTTT. Translated, it gives CASSPTGTGGPGELFF.

Here the CDR3 DNA reads TGCGCCAGCAGCTTGAGGGAAGATACGCAGTATTTT. Translated, it gives CASSLREDTQYF. The rearrangement uses TRBV5-1 and TRBJ2-3, with D hard to call. In germline, CDR1 is SGHRS, CDR2 YFSETQ. V was clipped by 1 base and J by 5 bases, with 5 bases between them. This CDR3 is 12 amino acids long.

The V call is TRBV7-9, the J call TRBJ1-4, with 7 bases fitting TRBD1. Unmatched junction bases numbered 6, after V lost 2 bases and J lost 0 bases. The CDR3 loop spans 17 amino acids. Germline CDR1 reads SEHNR; CDR2 reads FQNEAQ (reference sequence). In DNA form, the CDR3 reads TGTGCCAGCAGCTTACCCCAGGGGGATGCAACTAATGAAAAACTGTTTTTT. This encodes CASSLPQGDATNEKLFF.

This clone appeared a single time. The chain combines TRBV6-1 with TRBJ1-1; D uncertain. CDR3 size: 13 residues. V dropped 10 bases and J dropped 1 base, with 13 bases sitting between them. Per germline, CDR1 MNHNS and CDR2 SASEGT. The CDR3 DNA follows: TGTGCCACCCGCCGGGATAGGAACACTGAAGCTTTCTTT. This codes for CATRRDRNTEAFF.

The chain links TRBV30 to TRBJ1-2, with a weak D call TRBD1 (6 bases). CDR1 is GTSNPN, CDR2 SVGIG, per germline (reference sequence). V was cut by 4 bases and J by 2 bases, with 17 bases left in between. There are 15 residues in the CDR3. The CDR3 sequence: CAWNKGRGYNYGYTF. Here the CDR3 DNA reads TGTGCCTGGAACAAGGGCAGGGGTTACAACTATGGCTACACCTTC.

This chain connects TRBV6-6 to TRBJ1-2; 9 bases align to TRBD1. The CDR3 is 16 residues long. Germline CDR1 MNHNY, CDR2 SVGAGI (reference sequence). V lost 7 bases and J lost 4; bases outside the gene matches: 13. CDR3 in DNA: TGTGCCAGCACACGTCTCCCGGGACAGGGAGGCTATGGCTACACCTTC. Its protein product is CASTRLPGQGGYGYTF.